The 14 T cell receptor beta chains presented below share a single source sample, sequenced in a study of shared clonotypes between healthy human individuals. Assay used: immunoSEQ multiplex PCR; TCRdb lists only in-frame clones, some missing. The profile shows approximately 500,000 clones, about 72% of them singletons. Sample: PBMCs. The receptors originated from a woman aged 40 to 50 in good health. Some clones in this sample may be carry-over from other donors' samples.

The chain joins TRBV7-9 to TRBJ2-7, with D uncertain. Trimming stripped 1 base from V and 4 bases from J, with 5 bases between. Germline loops: CDR1 SEHNR, CDR2 FQNEAQ (reference sequence). The CDR3 totals 12 residues. DNA for the CDR3: TGTGCCAGCAGCTTAGGAGAATACGAGCAGTACTTC. It encodes CASSLGEYEQYF.

The chain links TRBV28 to TRBJ1-3; D perhaps matches TRBD1 (6 bases). This CDR3 has 15 amino acids. Germline CDR1 is MDHEN and CDR2 is SYDVKM. Between the trimmed V and J ends, which lost 6 bases and 5 bases, there was a span of 17 bases. The CDR3 is CASSLRGAGRNTIYF. CDR3 nucleotide sequence: TGTGCCAGCAGCCTGCGGGGGGCCGGTCGAAACACCATATATTTT.

The chain recombines TRBV30 with TRBJ2-7; TRBD1 agrees at 7 bases. Trimming at V came to 2 bases and at J to 3 bases, leaving 4 bases not matched to a gene. CDR3 size: 13 residues. Germline V CDR1 and CDR2: GTSNPN, SVGIG (reference sequence). CDR3 DNA sequence: TGTGCCTGGAGTCCGGGACAGATCTACGAGCAGTACTTC. Encoded protein: CAWSPGQIYEQYF.

Of note for this clone: One end of the junction varies from germline; a read error may be responsible. This rearrangement joins TRBV11-2 to TRBJ2-5; possibly TRBD2 for D (6 bases). Germline V gives CDR1 SGHAT, CDR2 FQNNGV. The CDR3 is 13 residues long. CDR3 in amino acids: CASCPGVQGTQYF. Written as DNA, the CDR3 is TGTGCCAGCTGCCCGGGGGTACAAGGGACCCAGTACTTC.

The rearrangement joins TRBV21-1 to TRBJ2-2; whether TRBD2, the table's D call, matches the DNA was not checked. TRBV21-1 is reported as a pseudogene. This CDR3 is 17 amino acids long. The CDR3 DNA is TGTGCCAGCAGCGCCAAAGGGGACTCCAGCCCCACCGGGGAGCTGTTTTTT. Its protein product is CASSAKGDSSPTGELFF.

V and J are TRBV19 and TRBJ2-7, with a weak D call TRBD1 (5 bases). The V gene lost 2 bases and the J gene lost 3 bases, with 11 bases spanning the gap. The CDR3 totals 14 residues. Germline assignment: CDR1 LNHDA and CDR2 SQIVND (reference sequence). The CDR3 DNA follows: TGTGCCAGTAGTATACGACCAGGGTTCTACGAGCAGTACTTC. Translating it yields CASSIRPGFYEQYF.

V and J are TRBV6-5 and TRBJ1-2, with D uncertain. The CDR3 extends over 15 amino acids. V shed 7 bases and J shed 5 bases, with 20 bases lying between them. CDR1 MNHEY and CDR2 SVGAGI come from the germline V gene. In DNA form, the CDR3 reads TGTGCCAGCACCATTCTAGGCGTTGAAGGATATGGCTACACCTTC. Translating gives CASTILGVEGYGYTF.

This clone was observed once. J is TRBJ2-5 and V is TRBV2; 11 bases are a match to TRBD2. Unmatched junction bases numbered 15, after V lost 6 bases and J lost 0 bases. The CDR3 length is 19 residues. Germline CDR1 is SNHLY and CDR2 is FYNNEI. The CDR3 nucleotides are TGTGCCAGCAGAAAAAGCCCGGGACTAGCGGACCTAAACCAAGAGACCCAGTACTTC. It translates to CASRKSPGLADLNQETQYF.

The gene calls are TRBV7-2 and TRBJ1-2; 9 nucleotides agree with TRBD1. This CDR3 has 15 amino acids. Looked up from germline, CDR1 is SGHTA and CDR2 is FQGNSA. Losses at the gene ends were 5 bases for V and 5 bases for J; bases not matched to a gene: 9. The DNA for the CDR3 is TGTGCCAGCAGCGCGACAGGGGGGAGGGTGTATGGCTACACCTTC. Translated: CASSATGGRVYGYTF.

This clone was counted ten times or more. Distinct nucleotide sequences in the sample also encode this CDR3. The chain joins TRBV29-1 to TRBJ1-1; D is uncertain. The length of the CDR3 is 13 residues. V was clipped by 5 bases and J by 1 base, with 11 bases between them. Germline-derived CDR1 and CDR2 are SQVTM and ANQGSEA. CDR3 in amino acids: CSVKRSTNTEAFF. In nucleotides, the CDR3 is TGCAGCGTTAAGAGGTCAACGAACACTGAAGCTTTCTTT.

This clone has only one observation. V and J are TRBV2 and TRBJ2-5; D is unresolved. CDR1 is SNHLY, CDR2 FYNNEI, per germline. Deletions cut 0 bases from V and 5 bases from J, with 7 bases between. This CDR3 spans 13 amino acids. CDR3 in DNA: TGTGCCAGCAGTGAAGCTAGCTGGGAGACCCAGTACTTC. It codes for CASSEASWETQYF.

This clone was seen more than once but under ten times. V and J are TRBV11-2 and TRBJ2-3; maybe TRBD2 (6 bases). Per the germline V gene, CDR1 is SGHAT and CDR2 is FQNNGV. CDR3 length: 14 residues. Trimming removed 5 bases from V and 0 bases from J, with 9 bases in between. For the CDR3, the DNA is TGTGCCAGCAGCCCAGGGACTAGCACAGATACGCAGTATTTT. This sequence encodes CASSPGTSTDTQYF.

This chain uses TRBV18 with TRBJ1-4; D is unresolved. The CDR3 runs to 16 residues. Trimming cost V 5 bases and J 0 bases, with 13 bases left between them. Germline-derived CDR1 and CDR2 are KGHSH and LQKENI. The CDR3 coding sequence is TGTGCCAGCTCAGGTGGGATGTCCTCAACTAATGAAAAACTGTTTTTT. Translating gives CASSGGMSSTNEKLFF. The variable domain in full, completed from reference TRBV18 and TRBJ1-4, reads NAGVMQNPRHLVRRRGQEARLRCSPMKGHSHVYWYRQLPEEGLKFMVYLQKENIIDESGMPKERFSAEFPKEGPSILRIQQVVRGDSAAYFCASSGGMSSTNEKLFFGSGTQLSVL.

This clone was recorded once. The rearrangement links TRBV4-2 to TRBJ2-1; D possibly uses TRBD1 or TRBD2 (6 bases each). Germline CDR1 LGHNA, CDR2 YNFKEQ. The V end lost 3 bases, the J end lost 9 bases, and 9 bases lay between the germline ends. This CDR3 has 12 residues. The CDR3 region has the DNA TGTGCCAGCAGCCATGGAGGGGGTGAGCAGTTCTTC. Its translation: CASSHGGGEQFF.